This T cell receptor beta chain was obtained from a study of blood T cells in healthy people across ages. Combining a sample-barcoded 5' primer with a J-beta primer mix, a second PCR ran for roughly 7 to 12 cycles. TCRdb re-called the 5' RACE reads with MiXCR, one entry per CDR3 protein. The sample shows about 620,000 distinct CDR3 sequences, 52% of them seen only once. Germline CDR1 is MGHRA and CDR2 is YSYEKL. The CDR3 runs 16 residues. Study-wide points: The study found TCR beta diversity correlated strongly with naive T cell percentage.

Every participating donor contributed 7.5 to 10 milliliters of peripheral blood through a draw. A remark on this clonotype: Antigen: not known. A much larger clone lies a single base off, so this may be a read error.

The sequence derives from a woman at least 80 years old in good health. The sequencing sample was made of blood. This chain links TRBV4-1 with TRBJ2-3; TRBD2 matches at 8 bases. CDR3 in amino acids: CVSSNQRSGGTDTQYF. CDR3 in DNA: TGCGTCAGCAGCAACCAGCGTAGCGGGGGCACAGATACGCAGTATTTT.